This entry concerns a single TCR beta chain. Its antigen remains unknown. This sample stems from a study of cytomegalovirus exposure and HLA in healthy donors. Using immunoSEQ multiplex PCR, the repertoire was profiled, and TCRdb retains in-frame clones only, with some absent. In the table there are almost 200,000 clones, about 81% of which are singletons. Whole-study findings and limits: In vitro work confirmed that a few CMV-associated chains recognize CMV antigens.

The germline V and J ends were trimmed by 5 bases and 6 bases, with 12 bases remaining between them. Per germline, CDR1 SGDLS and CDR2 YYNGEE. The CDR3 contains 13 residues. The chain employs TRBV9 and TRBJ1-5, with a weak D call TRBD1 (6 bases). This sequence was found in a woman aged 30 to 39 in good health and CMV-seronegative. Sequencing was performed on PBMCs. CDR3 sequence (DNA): TGTGCCAGCAGTAAGGCAGGGGCTCAGCCCCAGCATTTT. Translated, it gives CASSKAGAQPQHF. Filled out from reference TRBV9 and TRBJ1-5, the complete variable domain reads DSGVTQTPKHLITATGQRVTLRCSPRSGDLSVYWYQQSLDQGLQFLIQYYNGEERAKGNILERFSAQQFPDLHSELNLSSLELGDSALYFCASSKAGAQPQHFGDGTRLSIL.